This TCR beta chain was retrieved from a study of T cell responses to AZD1222 COVID-19 vaccine. The CDR3 has 15 residues. In germline, CDR1 is LGHDT, CDR2 YNNKEL (reference sequence). The junction had 12 bases not matched to a gene; V was cut back by 3 bases and J by 8 bases. A word on this clone: As yet, its antigen is unknown.

Findings of the study overall: Clonal diversity was possibly underestimated; the donors were predominantly white British and more often female.

Repertoires were generated with immunoSEQ multiplex PCR, while TCRdb's copy carries only in-frame clones and drops some. The sample gives tens of thousands of clones, around nine tenths of which show up once; approximately 5.2% is in the top ten. Sequenced material: peripheral blood, taken on day 0 of MenACWY control vaccination. The receptor's source is an adult in good health. The chain is built from TRBV3-1 (or the pseudogene TRBV3-2) and TRBJ1-2; TRBD1 aligns across 7 bases. CDR3: CASSQAAPTGSGYTF. The CDR3 nucleotides are TGTGCCAGCAGCCAGGCAGCCCCGACAGGGTCGGGCTACACCTTC.